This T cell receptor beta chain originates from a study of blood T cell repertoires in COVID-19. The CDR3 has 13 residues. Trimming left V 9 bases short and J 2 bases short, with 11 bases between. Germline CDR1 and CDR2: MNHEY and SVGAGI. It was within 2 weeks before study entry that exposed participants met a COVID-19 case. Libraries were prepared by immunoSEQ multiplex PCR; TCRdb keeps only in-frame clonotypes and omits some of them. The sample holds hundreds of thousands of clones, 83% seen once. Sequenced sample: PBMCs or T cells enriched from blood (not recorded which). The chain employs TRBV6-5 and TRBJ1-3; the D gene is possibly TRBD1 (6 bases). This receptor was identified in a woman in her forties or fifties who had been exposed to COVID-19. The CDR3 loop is CASTGMPGNTIYF. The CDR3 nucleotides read TGTGCCAGTACAGGGATGCCTGGAAACACCATATATTTT.